The TCR beta chain described here comes from a study of post-analysis software for immune sequencing data (dated by TCRdb to 2013 to 2016). Concerning the study at large: Disease courses on record covered relapsing-remitting, secondary progressive and progressive-relapsing multiple sclerosis, though some patients had no subtype annotation. The patient repertoires were compared against approximately eleven previously published healthy control repertoires obtained from donors aged about 6 to 26 years. A subset of samples was prepared in parallel using single-end sample barcoding, then pooled and co-amplified after Illumina adapter ligation.

To demonstrate the VDJtools post-analysis software, the study profiled TCR beta repertoires from the peripheral blood of about 13 young patients with multiple sclerosis. The patients with multiple sclerosis were children and adolescents between 6 and 15 years of age. CDR1 is given as SGHTA and CDR2 as FQGNSA, both from the germline V gene. From cysteine to phenylalanine, the CDR3 is 14 amino acids long. The retained sequence is limited to the CDR3, 42 bases, with the frame set at the first base. Compared with germline, V lacks 5 bases and J lacks 3 bases; bases without a gene match: 7. Findings and caveats that apply to the study as a whole: Several TRBV segments, including TRBV5-6, TRBV5-1 and TRBV20-1, were significantly more frequent in patients than controls. Multiple sclerosis patients had significantly lower normalized Chao1 diversity than controls, a result that suggests substantial peripheral T-cell clonal expansion. Direct clustering with F measure showed strong co-clustering of samples prepared in the same batch, prompting a batch-effect correction. The multiple sclerosis patient group was slightly younger than the control group.

The library came from PCR. TCRdb shows the sequencer as Illumina HiSeq 2500. To reduce PCR and sequencing biases, unique molecular identifiers were incorporated into the TCR beta cDNA libraries. Roughly 0.5 million cDNA molecules were obtained per 1 to 10 million input T cells, so each molecule approximated one T cell. The same protocol used for the earlier healthy control dataset was applied to prepare and sequence the patient libraries. Samples belonging to the same batch were prepared together, multiplexed and sequenced on a shared HiSeq lane. From the authors' description of their analysis: MIGEC handled the raw barcoded reads, throwing out single-read molecular identifier groups before consensus assembly and CDR3 extraction. VDJtools was used for post-analysis of the clonotype tables, and diversity was normalized by down-sampling every dataset to the size of the smallest sample. Repertoire overlap clustering matched CDR3 amino acid but not nucleotide sequences to correct batch-related cross-sample contamination. TCRdb reprocessing: public reads trimmed at Q25 with fastp, clones called with MiXCR, in-frame beta chains kept. Each entry is one CDR3 protein sequence, shown with its most common DNA and genes. None of the V and J calls come from the authors' own analysis; TCRdb made them. This sample has 450,000 to 700,000 distinct CDR3 sequences in its table, and roughly 40% of those were observed once. Under 2% of the sample comes from the top ten.

This clonotype was observed a few times. Its antigen is unknown. Qualities for individual bases were not recorded, and no much larger clone is one base off. The sample comprised blood. The chain is assembled from TRBV7-2 and TRBJ2-7; TRBD1 matches 7 bases in the middle. The receptor comes from a girl aged 10 to 17 with multiple sclerosis. CDR3 protein: CASSQSRGNYEQYF. The DNA reads as follows: TGTGCCAGCAGCCAAAGCAGGGGGAACTACGAGCAGTACTTC.